This entry concerns a single T cell receptor beta chain. This clone has only a few counts. Its antigen is not yet known. Base-call qualities are not available, and no considerably larger clone is one nucleotide away. All of the isolated RNA was reverse transcribed with the High Capacity cDNA Reverse Transcription Kit, so expressed TCRB transcripts were sequenced. Deep immunoSEQ sequencing was applied to naive, central memory and regulatory T cell samples, giving an average of approximately 3.8 million total reads per sample. Sorted cells were lysed in RLT buffer, and RNA was extracted using DNase-treated RNeasy Micro or Mini kits according to cell number. To prevent cross-contamination, every cell subset was processed on its own, while patient and healthy donor samples were processed together. TCRB sequences were amplified from cDNA with the immunoSEQ multiplex PCR, producing 87-bp fragments spanning the CDR3 region. The amplicons were sequenced using the Illumina HiSeq platform. The original pipeline was this. PCR bias was corrected computationally using synthetic template baselines, and reads within Hamming distance 2 were collapsed, with unmergeable singletons discarded. Reads were aligned to IMGT to assign V, D and J genes, CDR3 length, and insertions or deletions at six rearrangement sites. Within each subset, clonotype counts were normalized to the number of sorted cells before true diversity and Gini coefficients were calculated with the tcR R package. The overlap coefficient, calculated on TCRB nucleotide sequences, was used to measure repertoire sharing. Out-of-frame TCRB sequences from naive cells were analyzed as a proxy for the pre-selection repertoire. TCRdb took over this immuneACCESS table, retaining in-frame rearrangements with V and J assigned. Such tables are incomplete; in checked studies, under half of the missing clones stem from an unresolved V gene, and the remainder is unexplained. V, J and clone size are taken as reported in that table, and D and trimming were inferred from the DNA itself. In this sample the table shows 300,000 to 400,000 clones, roughly an eighth of which occur a single time. 0.015% to 0.02% of the sample goes to the ten largest clones.

V loses 0 bases of germline sequence and J loses 4 bases, and the interval between the two ends is 7 bases. The CDR1 and CDR2 encoded by the germline V gene are SGHRS and YFSETQ. The CDR3 holds 13 amino acids from the cysteine to the phenylalanine. Only the CDR3 DNA is retained, 39 bases long and in frame from the first base. These data come from a study of beta chain features in type 1 diabetes (dated by TCRdb to the late 2010s). For the study in its entirety: Patients and healthy donors did not differ in mean age, gender distribution, total cell number or subset yield. A total of roughly 100 million sorted cells were examined across all samples, and RNA yield correlated strongly with the number of cells per subset. The study compared TCRB repertoires of sorted circulating CD4+ T cell subsets between recently diagnosed type 1 diabetes patients and matched healthy donors. Whereas all 30 or so donors provided naive and central memory subsets, regulatory and stem cell-like memory subsets were isolated from just 8 patients and roughly 8 healthy donors.

Beyond this particular receptor, the publication reports: Shorter templates might be favored by PCR, yet because patient and control samples were amplified and corrected together, any such skew would affect both groups equally. Fewer insertions and more nucleotide deletions at VDJ recombination sites were observed in patients with type 1 diabetes, implying thymic rearrangement abnormalities. In all four CD4+ subsets, TCRB CDR3 length was moderately but significantly shorter in type 1 diabetes patients. Because small numbers of individuals were included in the HLA sub-analyses, any influence of HLA type on TCRB rearrangement was left unresolved. Because cDNA rather than genomic DNA was sequenced, highly expressing activated cells could have been over-represented, although no difference in activation and CD3 levels was found between groups. Naive, central memory and regulatory TCRB repertoires appeared more similar among patients than among healthy donors.

Each donor gave one peripheral blood draw, averaging approximately 120 mL, which was collected into heparinised tubes. A BD FACSAria II was used to sort naive, central memory, regulatory and stem cell-like memory CD4+ T cells with a panel that included CD45RO, CCR7, CD25, CD127, CD95 and CD27. Every sorted population had a purity above 95%. PBMCs were isolated right away by Lymphoprep density gradient centrifugation and were stained directly, without culture. So that batch effects would be minimized, each experiment stained and sorted samples in pairs, pairing one healthy donor with one patient. The source material was naive CD4+ T cells from blood. The cell subset or site label here, explained by the study, means: true naive CD4+ T cells. The sequence was obtained from a young man in good health. Recombination linked TRBV5-1 to TRBJ2-5, with the D gene not confidently named. Here is the DNA: TGCGCCAGCAGCTTGGATGGCCGAGAGACCCAGTACTTC. This yields the protein CASSLDGRETQYF.